One and the same sample provided the 27 T cell receptor beta chains below, sequenced in a study of Ad26.COV2.S vaccination and SARS-CoV-2 variants. Some clones are missing from TCRdb's copy, which holds only in-frame ones; the method was immunoSEQ multiplex PCR. Of about 320,000 clones listed, roughly 84% were seen once; the top ten hold 1.5% to 2%. Treatment here: some 20 received Ad26.COV2.S at low or high dose, single or two shots; 5 received placebo; per-sample allocation not given. Material that was analyzed had been drawn on day 63 after the first vaccine or placebo injection. The starting material was peripheral blood, obtained in a trial of Ad26.COV2.S vaccine versus placebo. These receptors all stem from a person aged 18 to 59 who received the Ad26.COV2.S COVID-19 vaccine or a placebo.

About this clone: The junction and the germline gene differ at one end; a read error may be behind it. The genes are TRBV5-6 and TRBJ2-7; 12 nucleotides align to TRBD2. The CDR3 contains 13 residues. In germline, CDR1 is SGHDT, CDR2 YYEEEE. The CDR3 DNA follows: TGTGCCAGCAGCTTAGGTGTACTAGCGGGGGGCAACTTC. This codes for CASSLGVLAGGNF.

As to this clone: The junction departs from the called germline gene at one end, perhaps through a read error. The CDR3 loop reads CASSQEPRNPEAFF. The CDR3 DNA sequence: TGTGCCAGCTCCCAAGAACCCAGGAACCCTGAAGCTTTCTTT. This chain uses TRBV18 with TRBJ1-1; D not certain. Germline V gene data show CDR1 as KGHSH and CDR2 as LQKENI. This CDR3 has 14 amino acids.

The chain couples TRBV5-1 to TRBJ2-1; 8 bases agree with TRBD1. The J segment lost 1 base and the V segment lost 4 bases, leaving 7 bases of the junction unmatched. Germline loops: CDR1 SGHRS, CDR2 YFSETQ. This CDR3 is 16 amino acids long. CDR3 nucleotide sequence: TGCGCCAGCAGCAAAGGGGACAGGCGTTCCTACAATGAGCAGTTCTTC. It specifies CASSKGDRRSYNEQFF.

This chain connects TRBV5-1 to TRBJ2-7; the D gene could be TRBD1 or TRBD2 (5 bases each). Germline CDR1 SGHRS, CDR2 YFSETQ. V was cut by 4 bases and J by 3 bases, with 14 bases left in between. The CDR3 extends over 14 amino acids. CDR3 nucleotides: TGCGCCAGCAGCCCAACCCGGGACGGCTACGAGCAGTACTTC. This sequence encodes CASSPTRDGYEQYF.

The chain combines TRBV7-9 with TRBJ1-6; no firm D call. Between the trimmed V and J ends, which lost 1 base and 2 bases, there was a span of 6 bases. Germline CDR1 reads SEHNR; CDR2 reads FQNEAQ (reference sequence). This CDR3 has 15 amino acids. In DNA, the CDR3 is TGTGCCAGCAGCTTAGGACGGACCTATAATTCACCCCTCCACTTT. Translation gives CASSLGRTYNSPLHF.

Only a few counts were recorded for this clone. The chain carries TRBV6-5 and TRBJ2-5; possibly TRBD2 for D (5 bases). CDR3 size: 13 residues. Trimming pared 5 bases from V and 7 bases from J, leaving 14 bases between. The germline CDR1 and CDR2 sequences are MNHEY and SVGAGI. The CDR3, as DNA: TGTGCCAGCAGTCCACGGGATATGGGGACCCAGTACTTC. Protein sequence: CASSPRDMGTQYF.

The CDR3 DNA reads TGTGCCAGTAGTATGAGTGGAGTGGCTAATGAAAAACTGTTTTTT. It specifies CASSMSGVANEKLFF. The gene calls are TRBV19 and TRBJ1-4; D is undetermined. The germline gives CDR1 LNHDA, CDR2 SQIVND (reference sequence). This CDR3 region has 15 residues. Trimming took off 3 bases at V and 3 bases at J, with 11 bases between the two ends.

The chain couples TRBV10-2 to TRBJ1-1, with no clear D. The germline V and J ends were trimmed by 2 bases and 1 base, with 14 bases remaining between them. Germline V lookup: CDR1 WSHSY, CDR2 SAAADI. The CDR3 has 16 residues. The CDR3: CASSERYVRANTEAFF. The CDR3 DNA reads as TGCGCCAGCAGTGAGCGGTATGTTCGGGCGAACACTGAAGCTTTCTTT.

The gene calls are TRBV6-2 or TRBV6-3 and TRBJ1-5; D ambiguous. CDR3 length: 17 amino acids. Germline V gene data show CDR1 as MNHEY and CDR2 as SVGEGT. V was cut by 6 bases and J by 1 base, with 19 bases left in between. The CDR3 spells CASSPLRTGKSNQPQHF. The DNA for the CDR3 is TGTGCCAGCAGCCCACTACGTACGGGGAAAAGCAATCAGCCCCAGCATTTT.

The CDR3 DNA follows: TGTGCCAGCAGCTTAAACAGGGGAAGGTTTGGGCGCACAGATACGCAGTATTTT. Translating gives CASSLNRGRFGRTDTQYF. J is TRBJ2-3 and V is TRBV11-2, with 7 nucleotides matching TRBD1. V trimming: 2 bases; J trimming: 1 base; junction bases outside the gene matches: 12. Per germline, CDR1 SGHAT and CDR2 FQNNGV. This CDR3 has 18 residues.

This clone was seen only a few times. This rearrangement joins TRBV30 to TRBJ1-5, with D tentatively TRBD1 (5 bases). V lost 2 bases to trimming and J lost 2 bases, with 10 bases between them. Germline V gene data show CDR1 as GTSNPN and CDR2 as SVGIG (reference sequence). This CDR3 comprises 14 residues. CDR3 region: CAWSKGRGNQPQHF. The CDR3 DNA sequence: TGTGCCTGGAGTAAGGGGAGAGGCAATCAGCCCCAGCATTTT.

The rearrangement uses TRBV19 and TRBJ1-5, with 7 nucleotides matching TRBD1. This CDR3 comprises 19 residues. V dropped 8 bases and J dropped 0; count of bases not matched to a gene: 19. Germline assignment: CDR1 LNHDA and CDR2 SQIVND (reference sequence). As DNA, the CDR3 is TGTGCCAGTGGATTCGGCCCAGTCAACAACAGGGGTAGCAATCAGCCCCAGCATTTT. Translated: CASGFGPVNNRGSNQPQHF.

The sample holds one count of this clone. The rearrangement joins TRBV6-5 to TRBJ2-7; TRBD1 agrees at 12 bases. Germline values: CDR1 MNHEY, CDR2 SVGAGI. V shed 8 bases, J shed 5 bases, and the junction held 10 bases outside the gene matches. The CDR3 extends over 15 amino acids. CDR3 bases: TGTGCCAGCCAACCCGGGACAGGGGGCAAGGACGAGCAGTACTTC. This translates into CASQPGTGGKDEQYF.

The V and J genes are TRBV30 and TRBJ1-1; no firm D call. Trimming stripped 3 bases from V and 2 bases from J, with 4 bases between. The CDR3 runs to 11 residues. Germline V gene sequence: CDR1 GTSNPN, CDR2 SVGIG (reference sequence). The CDR3 sequence is CAWRDNTEAFF. The CDR3 DNA is TGTGCCTGGAGGGATAACACTGAAGCTTTCTTT. The full variable domain, completed using reference TRBV30 and TRBJ1-1, is SQTIHQWPATLVQPVGSPLSLECTVEGTSNPNLYWYRQAAGRGLQLLFYSVGIGQISSEVPQNLSASRPQDRQFILSSKKLLLSDSGFYLCAWRDNTEAFFGQGTRLTVV.

This clone was seen a few times. V and J are TRBV5-1 and TRBJ1-2, with a possible D match to TRBD1 (5 bases). Germline V gene data show CDR1 as SGHRS and CDR2 as YFSETQ. V lost 4 bases to trimming and J lost 2 bases, with 15 bases between them. The length of the CDR3 is 15 residues. CDR3 in DNA: TGCGCCAGCAGCGCCCGACAGAGGAAGAACTATGGCTACACCTTC. Residues: CASSARQRKNYGYTF.

This clone was picked up a small number of times. This sequence joins TRBV30 and TRBJ2-2; the D gene is possibly TRBD1 (5 bases). Trimming shortened V by 2 bases and J by 4 bases, and 8 bases separated the two germline ends. Germline CDR1 reads GTSNPN; CDR2 reads SVGIG (reference sequence). CDR3 length: 13 residues. CDR3 amino acids: CAWSRGSTGELFF. DNA for the CDR3: TGTGCCTGGAGTAGGGGCAGCACCGGGGAGCTGTTTTTT.

The rearrangement joins TRBV19 to TRBJ1-1, with D possibly TRBD1 on 6 matching bases. The CDR3 covers 14 residues. V gave up 7 bases and J gave up 0 bases, with 12 bases separating them. Per germline, CDR1 LNHDA and CDR2 SQIVND (reference sequence). The CDR3 loop reads CASIPGQMNTEAFF. The CDR3 DNA reads TGTGCCAGTATCCCCGGACAGATGAACACTGAAGCTTTCTTT.

This chain uses TRBV15 with TRBJ2-7; D is ambiguous. Trimming removed 4 bases at V and 4 bases at J, with 5 bases between. CDR3 size: 11 residues. Germline loops: CDR1 LNHNV, CDR2 YYDKDF (reference sequence). CDR3 sequence reads: CATSNRYEQYF. The CDR3 DNA follows: TGTGCCACCAGCAACCGATACGAGCAGTACTTC.

The chain links TRBV5-5 to TRBJ1-6, with 8 bases lining up with TRBD1. The CDR3 covers 19 residues. CDR1 and CDR2 from the germline V gene are SGHKS and YYEKEE (reference sequence). V lost 3 bases, J lost 8 bases, and 19 bases stayed unmatched. This CDR3 is CASSYRGQGMVKGHSPLHF. The CDR3, as DNA: TGTGCCAGCAGCTACCGCGGACAGGGTATGGTTAAGGGGCATTCACCCCTCCACTTT.

The genes are TRBV11-3 and TRBJ2-6, with D perhaps TRBD1 (6 bases). Looked up from germline, CDR1 is SGHNT and CDR2 is YENEEA. The V and J ends lost 5 bases and 0 bases respectively, with 11 bases between them. CDR3 length equals 16 residues. The DNA of the CDR3 is TGTGCCAGCAGCGCAGGGACATACTCTGGGGCCAACGTCCTGACTTTC. Translated, it gives CASSAGTYSGANVLTF.

CDR3 protein: CASSLGGGEQFF. DNA for the CDR3: TGCGCCAGCAGCTTGGGCGGGGGTGAGCAGTTCTTC. This chain joins TRBV5-1 and TRBJ2-1; 7 bases align to TRBD2. J lost 9 bases, V lost 0 bases, and 0 bases had no gene match. Germline V gene data show CDR1 as SGHRS and CDR2 as YFSETQ. The CDR3 contains 12 residues.

To note about this clone: This same CDR3 is encoded by further DNA sequences in the sample. The chain links TRBV5-1 to TRBJ1-1, with 7 bases lining up with TRBD1. The CDR3 is 15 amino acids. Trimming cost V 0 bases and J 1 base; bases outside gene matches: 3. Per the germline V gene, CDR1 is SGHRS and CDR2 is YFSETQ. The CDR3 DNA reads TGCGCCAGCAGCTTGGGGGCAGGGGGGAACACTGAAGCTTTCTTT. It specifies CASSLGAGGNTEAFF.

V gene TRBV5-1 combines with J gene TRBJ2-3; D is perhaps TRBD1 or TRBD2 (6 bases each). Between the trimmed V and J ends, which lost 3 bases and 6 bases, there was a span of 20 bases. The CDR3 loop spans 16 amino acids. Germline loops: CDR1 SGHRS, CDR2 YFSETQ. CDR3 in amino acids: CASSSAIGTGRDTQYF. The CDR3 bases are TGCGCCAGCAGCTCCGCCATAGGAACAGGGAGGGATACGCAGTATTTT.

The rearrangement uses TRBV5-6 and TRBJ2-5; D ambiguous. Germline V gene sequence: CDR1 SGHDT, CDR2 YYEEEE. V lost 6 bases to trimming and J lost 2 bases, with 17 bases between them. The CDR3 is 15 residues long. CDR3 residues: CASTRNPSRQETQYF. The CDR3 DNA reads as TGTGCCAGCACCCGGAACCCAAGTAGGCAAGAGACCCAGTACTTC.

The rearrangement links TRBV15 to TRBJ2-5; D unclear. V gave up 1 base and J gave up 5 bases, with 8 bases separating them. Germline CDR1 LNHNV, CDR2 YYDKDF (reference sequence). This CDR3 is built from 13 residues. CDR3 region: CATSRVAAETQYF. CDR3 coding DNA: TGTGCCACCAGCAGAGTGGCAGCGGAGACCCAGTACTTC.

The gene calls are TRBV5-6 and TRBJ1-2; possibly TRBD1 for D (6 bases). The CDR3 is 15 residues long. The V end lost 5 bases, the J end lost 0 bases, and 14 bases lay between the germline ends. The germline gives CDR1 SGHDT, CDR2 YYEEEE. Here the CDR3 DNA reads TGTGCCAGCAGACCGGACAGCAGCCCTAACTATGGCTACACCTTC. This gives the protein CASRPDSSPNYGYTF.

This clone was observed a single time. This rearrangement joins TRBV7-2 to TRBJ1-1; D is undetermined. The CDR3 has 12 residues. Trimming stripped 1 base from V and 8 bases from J, with 8 bases between. The germline V gene encodes CDR1 SGHTA and CDR2 FQGNSA. The CDR3 here is CASSLGETEAFF. CDR3 sequence (DNA): TGTGCCAGCAGCTTAGGGGAGACAGAAGCTTTCTTT.